This TCR beta chain was obtained from a study of T-cell memory formation after mild COVID-19. Overall study results and limits: CD4+ contracting clones were found mainly in CM and EM, and CD8+ ones in EMRA.

From the 5' RACE reads, TCRdb called clonotypes with MiXCR, one entry per CDR3 protein. The sample includes 470,000 or so distinct CDR3 sequences, more than 20% of them seen just once. This clonotype was seen just once. Its antigen is unidentified. The TCR was taken from an adult woman who had mild COVID-19 (a few samples of this study predate the infection). Cell type and time point are not known. Material: PBMCs or a T cell subset sorted from them (not recorded which).

CDR3: CASSPRDRYYGYTF. The CDR3 nucleotides are TGTGCCAGTAGTCCTCGAGACAGGTACTATGGCTACACCTTC. The genes are TRBV19 and TRBJ1-2; perhaps TRBD1 as D (6 bases). The CDR3 consists of 14 residues. Germline loops: CDR1 LNHDA, CDR2 SQIVND (reference sequence). Trimming removed 5 bases from V and 3 bases from J, with 13 bases in between.